A single sample gave rise to the 5 T cell receptor beta chains below, sequenced in a study of human thymus T cells. The data were produced by immunoSEQ multiplex PCR, yet TCRdb's version contains in-frame clones alone and is incomplete. The data show approximately 46,000 clones, 95% seen once. Material: blood. The receptor set was obtained from a girl in the first two years of life with a congenital heart defect but otherwise immunologically healthy.

This rearrangement joins TRBV11-1 to TRBJ1-4; 7 bases line up with TRBD1. The CDR3 spans 16 residues. Germline CDR1 SGHAT, CDR2 FQDESV (reference sequence). The V and J ends lost 1 base and 4 bases, in that order; junction bases with no gene match: 6. DNA of the CDR3: TGTGCCAGCAGCTTAGAGGGGGCGCGGGGTAATGAAAAACTGTTTTTT. This sequence encodes CASSLEGARGNEKLFF.

This sequence joins TRBV6-1 and TRBJ2-3; TRBD2 matches 8 bases. The CDR3 runs 14 residues. CDR1 is MNHNS and CDR2 is SASEGT in the germline V gene. The junction had 3 bases not matched to a gene; V was cut back by 7 bases and J by 0 bases. This CDR3 is CASKSSGSTDTQYF. CDR3 nucleotides: TGTGCCAGCAAGTCTAGCGGGAGCACAGATACGCAGTATTTT.

This chain joins TRBV18 and TRBJ2-5, with a possible D match to TRBD2 (6 bases). From germline, CDR1 is KGHSH and CDR2 LQKENI. Trimming removed 2 bases from V and 3 bases from J, with 10 bases in between. The CDR3 sequence is 14 residues long. CDR3 protein: CASSPGSGEETQYF. CDR3 coding DNA: TGTGCCAGCTCACCAGGTTCGGGGGAAGAGACCCAGTACTTC.

The chain carries TRBV29-1 and TRBJ1-3; D ambiguous. Germline-derived CDR1 and CDR2 are SQVTM and ANQGSEA. The CDR3 consists of 14 residues. V shed 4 bases and J shed 4 bases, with 14 bases lying between them. The CDR3 reads CSVGFADRGNTIYF. The CDR3 DNA reads as TGCAGCGTTGGGTTCGCGGATAGAGGAAACACCATATATTTT.

The gene calls are TRBV28 and TRBJ2-1; unclear D gene. Germline CDR1 is MDHEN and CDR2 is SYDVKM. CDR3 length: 11 amino acids. The V end was cut by 1 base, the J end by 5 bases, with 0 bases between. CDR3 residues: CASSLYNEQFF. The CDR3 DNA reads as TGTGCCAGCAGTTTATACAATGAGCAGTTCTTC.